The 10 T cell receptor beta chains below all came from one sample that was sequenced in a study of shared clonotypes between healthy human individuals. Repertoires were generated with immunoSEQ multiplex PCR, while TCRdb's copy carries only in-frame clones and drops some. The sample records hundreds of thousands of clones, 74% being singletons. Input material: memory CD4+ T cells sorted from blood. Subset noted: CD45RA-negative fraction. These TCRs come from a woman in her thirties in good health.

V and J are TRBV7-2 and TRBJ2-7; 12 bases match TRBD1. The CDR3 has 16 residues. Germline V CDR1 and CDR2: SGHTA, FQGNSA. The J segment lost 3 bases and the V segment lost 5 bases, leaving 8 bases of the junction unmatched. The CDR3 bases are TGTGCCAGCAGCCGCTCGGGACAGGGGGCAGGCTACGAGCAGTACTTC. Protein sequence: CASSRSGQGAGYEQYF.

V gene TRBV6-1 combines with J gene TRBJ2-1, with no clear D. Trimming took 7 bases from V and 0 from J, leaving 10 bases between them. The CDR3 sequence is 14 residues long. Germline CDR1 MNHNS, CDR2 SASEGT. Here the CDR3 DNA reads TGTGCCAGCATCTCAGCGAGCTCCTACAATGAGCAGTTCTTC. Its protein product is CASISASSYNEQFF.

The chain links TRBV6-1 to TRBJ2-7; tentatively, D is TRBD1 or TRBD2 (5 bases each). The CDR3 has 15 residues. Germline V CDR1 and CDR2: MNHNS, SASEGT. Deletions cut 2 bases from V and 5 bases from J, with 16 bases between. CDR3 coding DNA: TGTGCCAGCAGTGAAAACGGGGCCCTGAGTAACGAGCAGTACTTC. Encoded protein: CASSENGALSNEQYF.

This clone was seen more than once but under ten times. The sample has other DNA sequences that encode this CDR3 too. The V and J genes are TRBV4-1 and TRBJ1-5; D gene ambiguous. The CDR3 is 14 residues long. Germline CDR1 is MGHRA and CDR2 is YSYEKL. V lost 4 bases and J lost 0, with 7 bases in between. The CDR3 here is CASSRDNSNQPQHF. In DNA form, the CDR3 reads TGCGCCAGCAGCCGCGATAATAGCAATCAGCCCCAGCATTTT.

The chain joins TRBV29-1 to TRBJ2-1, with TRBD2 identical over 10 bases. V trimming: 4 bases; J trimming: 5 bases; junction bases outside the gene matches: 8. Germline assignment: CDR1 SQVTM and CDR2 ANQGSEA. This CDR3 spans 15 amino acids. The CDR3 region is CSVGVAGGYHNEQFF. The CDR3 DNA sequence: TGCAGCGTTGGGGTAGCGGGAGGATACCACAATGAGCAGTTCTTC.

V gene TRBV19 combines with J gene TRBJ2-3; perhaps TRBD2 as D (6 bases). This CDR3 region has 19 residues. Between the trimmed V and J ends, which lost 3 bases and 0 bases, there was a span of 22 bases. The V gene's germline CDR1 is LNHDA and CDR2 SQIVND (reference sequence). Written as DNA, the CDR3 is TGTGCCAGTAGTATGACAACACTATCCGGGACTCGGAGCACAGATACGCAGTATTTT. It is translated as CASSMTTLSGTRSTDTQYF.

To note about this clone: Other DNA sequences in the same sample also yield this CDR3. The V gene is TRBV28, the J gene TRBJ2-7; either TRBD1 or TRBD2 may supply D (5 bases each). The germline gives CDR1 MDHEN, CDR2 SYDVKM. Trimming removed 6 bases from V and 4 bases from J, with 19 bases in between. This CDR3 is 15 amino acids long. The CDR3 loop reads CASSPGPSGRYEQYF. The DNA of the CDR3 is TGTGCCAGCAGCCCGGGACCCTCAGGTCGGTACGAGCAGTACTTC.

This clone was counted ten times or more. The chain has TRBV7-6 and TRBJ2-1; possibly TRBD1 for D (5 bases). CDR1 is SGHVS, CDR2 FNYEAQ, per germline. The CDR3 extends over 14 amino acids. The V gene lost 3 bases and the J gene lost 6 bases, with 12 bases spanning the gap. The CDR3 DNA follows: TGTGCCAGCAGCTTTGGTTCTAGGGGCAATGAGCAGTTCTTC. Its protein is CASSFGSRGNEQFF.

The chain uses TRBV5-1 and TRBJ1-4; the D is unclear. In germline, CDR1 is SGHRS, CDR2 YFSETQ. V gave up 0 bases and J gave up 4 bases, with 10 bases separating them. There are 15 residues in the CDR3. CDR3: CASSLGGVGNEKLFF. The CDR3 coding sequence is TGCGCCAGCAGCTTGGGAGGAGTAGGTAATGAAAAACTGTTTTTT.

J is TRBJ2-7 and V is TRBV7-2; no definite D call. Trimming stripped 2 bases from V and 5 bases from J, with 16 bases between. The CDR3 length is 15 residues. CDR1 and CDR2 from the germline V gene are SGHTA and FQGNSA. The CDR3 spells CASSLSVGNPHEQYF. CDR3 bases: TGTGCCAGCAGCTTATCGGTAGGGAATCCCCACGAGCAGTACTTC. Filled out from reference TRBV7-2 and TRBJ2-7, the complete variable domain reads GAGVSQSPSNKVTEKGKDVELRCDPISGHTALYWYRQSLGQGLEFLIYFQGNSAPDKSGLPSDRFSAERTGGSVSTLTIQRTQQEDSAVYLCASSLSVGNPHEQYFGPGTRLTVT.